Presented here are 7 T cell receptor beta chains from one specimen sequenced in a study of blood T cell repertoires in COVID-19. Clones were read by immunoSEQ multiplex PCR, and TCRdb kept only the in-frame ones, dropping some. The table has about 180,000 clones, approximately 90% seen once; the top ten hold roughly 1.5%. The sequenced material came from peripheral blood. Source of these receptors: a woman in her fifties or sixties with acute or convalescent COVID-19.

The rearrangement uses TRBV6-5 and TRBJ1-1, with D uncertain. The CDR3 contains 12 residues. The germline V and J ends were trimmed by 6 bases and 6 bases, with 11 bases remaining between them. Germline lookup yields CDR1 MNHEY and CDR2 SVGAGI. DNA of the CDR3: TGTGCCAGCAGACTAAAAGGCGCTGAAGCTTTCTTT. Its protein is CASRLKGAEAFF.

A word on this clone: This CDR3 is also generated by other DNA sequences in the sample. The gene calls are TRBV5-1 and TRBJ2-1, with 10 nucleotides matching TRBD2. The germline V gene has CDR1 SGHRS and CDR2 YFSETQ. V was pared by 4 bases and J by 6 bases, with 7 bases of the junction left unmatched. This CDR3 has 15 amino acids. In DNA, the CDR3 is TGCGCCAGCAGCCTGAGCGGGAGGGCCGGCAATGAGCAGTTCTTC. Encoded protein: CASSLSGRAGNEQFF.

V and J are TRBV4-1 and TRBJ1-5; TRBD1 matches at 7 bases. Germline CDR1 reads MGHRA; CDR2 reads YSYEKL. Losses at the gene ends were 1 base for V and 7 bases for J; bases not matched to a gene: 10. CDR3 length equals 16 residues. CDR3 bases: TGCGCCAGCAGCCAAGGGGCCCCGACAGGGCGGCAGCCCCAGCATTTT. Translating gives CASSQGAPTGRQPQHF.

As DNA, the CDR3 is TGTGCCAGCAGCACCTTAGGGGACTCTGGAAACACCATATATTTT. Its translation: CASSTLGDSGNTIYF. The V call is TRBV9, the J call TRBJ1-3; TRBD1 is a possible D gene (5 bases). V shed 4 bases and J shed 0 bases, with 11 bases lying between them. The CDR3 has 15 amino acids. Germline V gene lookup returns CDR1 SGDLS and CDR2 YYNGEE. The full variable domain, its missing parts supplied by reference TRBV9 and TRBJ1-3, is DSGVTQTPKHLITATGQRVTLRCSPRSGDLSVYWYQQSLDQGLQFLIQYYNGEERAKGNILERFSAQQFPDLHSELNLSSLELGDSALYFCASSTLGDSGNTIYFGEGSWLTVV.

The chain combines TRBV5-1 with TRBJ1-1; D gene uncertain. The CDR3 runs 13 residues. Between the trimmed V and J ends, which lost 1 base and 3 bases, there was a span of 7 bases. The germline CDR1 and CDR2 sequences are SGHRS and YFSETQ. The CDR3 here is CASSLLRDTEAFF. The CDR3 region has the DNA TGCGCCAGCAGCTTGCTTCGAGACACTGAAGCTTTCTTT.

This clone turned up a few times. The J gene is TRBJ1-1, the V gene TRBV2; D gene unclear. V was trimmed by 7 bases and J by 8 bases, leaving 14 bases between them. The V gene's germline CDR1 is SNHLY and CDR2 FYNNEI. This CDR3 has 12 residues. In DNA form, the CDR3 reads TGTGCCAGCACTTGGGGAGCCTCCGAAGCTTTCTTT. It specifies CASTWGASEAFF.

The V call is TRBV6-5, the J call TRBJ2-7; TRBD2 matches 11 bases. This CDR3 region has 15 residues. Per germline, CDR1 MNHEY and CDR2 SVGAGI. Trimming removed 0 bases from V and 7 bases from J; junction bases left unmatched: 5. The CDR3 sequence: CASSYSSSGGWEQYF. CDR3 coding DNA: TGTGCCAGCAGTTACTCATCTAGCGGGGGGTGGGAGCAGTACTTC.